The 14 T cell receptor beta chains below all came from one sample that was sequenced in a study of CD8 T cells in Susac syndrome (dated by TCRdb to about 2019). The library was generated by the immunoSEQ multiplex PCR assay. RNA was extracted using the RNeasy kit, and about 0.5 to 1 ug of the RNA was reverse transcribed with random hexamers. TCRdb reran the public reads through fastp at Q25 and MiXCR, keeping productive beta chains. Each CDR3 protein gets just one entry, which takes the most common genes and DNA from the rows behind it. In all, the sample holds roughly 100,000 distinct CDR3 sequences, and 90% to 95% of those were seen once. About 0.28% of the sample belongs to the ten largest clones. Source material: CD4+ T cells from PBMCs. Receptor source: a human donor with Susac syndrome.

This chain connects TRBV12-3 or TRBV12-4 to TRBJ2-5; D ambiguous. The germline V and J ends were trimmed by 5 bases and 1 base, with 14 bases remaining between them. This CDR3 comprises 15 residues. CDR3 nucleotide sequence: TGTGCCAGCAGTGCCTACGGACCGTCCCAAGAGACCCAGTACTTC. Amino acid sequence: CASSAYGPSQETQYF.

The chain couples TRBV11-2 to TRBJ2-3, with 7 bases aligning to TRBD2. The CDR3 length is 16 residues. V lost 5 bases, J lost 2 bases, and 10 bases stayed unmatched. Germline CDR1 is SGHAT and CDR2 is FQNNGV. This chain's CDR3 is CASSPGLGENTDTQYF. CDR3 DNA: TGTGCCAGCAGCCCAGGACTAGGGGAGAACACAGATACGCAGTATTTT.

The chain has TRBV6-5 and TRBJ1-1; D is unclear. The CDR3 loop spans 14 amino acids. CDR1 MNHEY and CDR2 SVGAGI come from the germline V gene. The ends were cut back, 6 bases at V and 4 bases at J, with 15 bases in the middle. The CDR3 region is CASSDLSSSTEAFF. CDR3 DNA sequence: TGTGCCAGCAGCGACTTGTCCAGTAGCACTGAAGCTTTCTTT.

The chain carries TRBV28 and TRBJ1-2, with no clear D. CDR1 and CDR2 (germline): MDHEN, SYDVKM. The CDR3 contains 11 residues. The V gene lost 2 bases and the J gene lost 8 bases, with 6 bases spanning the gap. The CDR3 nucleotides read TGTGCCAGCAGTTTACCCCCGGGCTACACCTTC. Protein product: CASSLPPGYTF.

The chain joins TRBV30 to TRBJ1-5, with D uncertain. CDR1 is GTSNPN and CDR2 is SVGIG in the germline V gene (reference sequence). V gave up 0 bases and J gave up 1 base, with 4 bases separating them. The CDR3 runs to 13 residues. Here the CDR3 DNA reads TGTGCCTGGAGTGTAGGGAGCAATCAGCCCCAGCATTTT. Its protein is CAWSVGSNQPQHF. The complete variable domain, with remaining parts taken from reference TRBV30 and TRBJ1-5, reads SQTIHQWPATLVQPVGSPLSLECTVEGTSNPNLYWYRQAAGRGLQLLFYSVGIGQISSEVPQNLSASRPQDRQFILSSKKLLLSDSGFYLCAWSVGSNQPQHFGDGTRLSIL.

The chain couples TRBV7-9 to TRBJ2-1; no firm D call. V lost 6 bases to trimming and J lost 10 bases, with 16 bases between them. Germline CDR1 reads SEHNR; CDR2 reads FQNEAQ (reference sequence). The CDR3 runs to 13 residues. The chain's CDR3 is CASRPDGPNEQFF. Here the CDR3 DNA reads TGTGCCAGCAGACCTGACGGTCCCAACGAGCAGTTCTTC.

The rearrangement uses TRBV9 and TRBJ1-1; possibly TRBD1 for D (5 bases). Germline V lookup: CDR1 SGDLS, CDR2 YYNGEE. Trimming took 0 bases from V and 1 from J, leaving 10 bases between them. The CDR3 runs to 15 residues. The CDR3, as DNA: TGTGCCAGCAGCGTAGCCCAGGGAGAGAACACTGAAGCTTTCTTT. Its protein product is CASSVAQGENTEAFF.

V is TRBV11-2 and J is TRBJ2-5; TRBD2 aligns across 12 bases. The CDR3 runs 15 residues. The V gene end was trimmed by 3 bases and the J gene end by 2 bases; junction bases not matched to a gene: 1. The germline V gene has CDR1 SGHAT and CDR2 FQNNGV. DNA for the CDR3: TGTGCCAGCAGCTTCGGGACTAGCGGGCAAGAGACCCAGTACTTC. The encoded protein is CASSFGTSGQETQYF.

The chain has TRBV7-9 and TRBJ2-7; D is possibly TRBD2 (6 bases). Trimming took off 0 bases at V and 0 bases at J, with 12 bases between the two ends. This CDR3 comprises 16 residues. Germline CDR1 and CDR2: SEHNR and FQNEAQ (reference sequence). CDR3 region: CASSLARGGASYEQYF. The CDR3 nucleotides are TGTGCCAGCAGCTTAGCGCGGGGCGGGGCCTCCTACGAGCAGTACTTC.

V is TRBV7-2 and J is TRBJ2-3; D is undetermined. The CDR3 covers 17 residues. Trimming cost V 4 bases and J 2 bases, with 19 bases left between them. Germline-derived CDR1 and CDR2 are SGHTA and FQGNSA. In DNA form, the CDR3 reads TGTGCCAGCAGCTCCCCGGTCATGGCGGAGCCCACAGATACGCAGTATTTT. It codes for CASSSPVMAEPTDTQYF.

The chain employs TRBV7-9 and TRBJ1-1, with 8 bases identical to TRBD1. V dropped 5 bases and J dropped 11; count of bases not matched to a gene: 19. This CDR3 is built from 16 residues. Germline assignment: CDR1 SEHNR and CDR2 FQNEAQ (reference sequence). The CDR3 sequence: CASSPKTGALRPGAFF. For the CDR3, the DNA is TGTGCCAGCAGCCCGAAGACAGGGGCTCTCCGCCCTGGGGCTTTCTTT.

This rearrangement joins TRBV7-2 to TRBJ2-5; 15 nucleotides match TRBD2. Germline CDR1 and CDR2: SGHTA and FQGNSA. CDR3 length: 17 residues. V shed 8 bases and J 7 bases; nucleotides not matched to a gene: 14. In DNA, the CDR3 is TGTGCCAGCCTCAGAGATTCAGGGGGACTAGCGGGGGGGACCCAGTACTTC. This codes for CASLRDSGGLAGGTQYF.

This chain's CDR3 is CASSPEWGNQPQHF. The CDR3 region has the DNA TGTGCCAGCTCACCAGAGTGGGGCAATCAGCCCCAGCATTTT. The chain employs TRBV18 and TRBJ1-5; D is unresolved. CDR1 and CDR2 from the germline V gene are KGHSH and LQKENI. CDR3 size: 14 residues. The ends were cut back, 2 bases at V and 2 bases at J, with 7 bases in the middle.

The table lists this clonotype with a count of one. The chain links TRBV29-1 to TRBJ2-2; weak D call: TRBD1 (7 bases). This CDR3 contains 14 residues. CDR1 is SQVTM and CDR2 is ANQGSEA in the germline V gene. Trimming pared 8 bases from V and 5 bases from J, leaving 18 bases between. The CDR3 coding sequence is TGCAGCCGCCTATGCAGGGGGAGGACCGGGGAGCTGTTTTTT. It yields the protein CSRLCRGRTGELFF.